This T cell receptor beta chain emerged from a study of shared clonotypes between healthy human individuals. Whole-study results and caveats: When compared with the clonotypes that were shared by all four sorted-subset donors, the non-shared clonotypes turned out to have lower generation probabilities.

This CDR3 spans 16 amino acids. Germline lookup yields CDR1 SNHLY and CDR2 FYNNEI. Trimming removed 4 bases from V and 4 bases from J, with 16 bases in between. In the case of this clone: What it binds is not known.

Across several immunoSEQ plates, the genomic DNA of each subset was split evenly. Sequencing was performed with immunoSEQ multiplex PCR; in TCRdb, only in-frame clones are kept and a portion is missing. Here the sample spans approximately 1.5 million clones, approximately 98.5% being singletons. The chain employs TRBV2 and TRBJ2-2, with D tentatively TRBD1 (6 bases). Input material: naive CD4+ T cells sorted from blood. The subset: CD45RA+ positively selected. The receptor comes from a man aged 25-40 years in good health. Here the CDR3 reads CASSAFRGLGTGELFF. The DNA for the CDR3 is TGTGCCAGCAGTGCTTTCAGGGGTCTGGGCACCGGGGAGCTGTTTTTT.